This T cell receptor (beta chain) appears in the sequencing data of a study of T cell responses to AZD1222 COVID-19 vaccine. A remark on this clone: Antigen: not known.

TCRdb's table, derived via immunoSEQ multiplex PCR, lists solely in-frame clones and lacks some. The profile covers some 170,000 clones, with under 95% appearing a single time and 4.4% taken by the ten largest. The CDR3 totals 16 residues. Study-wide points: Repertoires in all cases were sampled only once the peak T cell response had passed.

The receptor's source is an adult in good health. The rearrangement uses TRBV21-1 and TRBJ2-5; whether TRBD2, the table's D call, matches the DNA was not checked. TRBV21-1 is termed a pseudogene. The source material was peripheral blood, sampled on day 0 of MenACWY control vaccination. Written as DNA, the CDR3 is TGTGCCAGCAGCAGCCCTAGCGGGAGCGGGCAAGAGACCCAGTACTTC. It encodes CASSSPSGSGQETQYF.